This T cell receptor (beta chain) was captured by sequencing in a study of shared clonotypes between healthy human individuals. Broader study findings: Sequencing depth was expected to affect clonotype sharing among donors. Sampling covered blood only; tissue repertoires likely differ.

This clone appeared a single time. Its target is unknown. The data were produced by immunoSEQ multiplex PCR, yet TCRdb's version contains in-frame clones alone and is incomplete. Of fewer than 3 million clones listed, roughly 92% are singletons. The ends were cut back, 5 bases at V and 3 bases at J, with 13 bases in the middle. CDR3 length equals 14 residues. Germline CDR1 reads MNHEY; CDR2 reads SVGAGI. Donors included only healthy HIV-negative adults lacking recent acute infections or vaccinations. The study separated CD4+ cells into CD45RA+ naive and CD45RA-negative memory subsets. The material sequenced was naive CD4+ T cells from PBMCs. Subset given: CD45RA+ positively selected. The receptor was isolated from a man aged 18 to 30 in good health. Some clones in this sample may be carry-over from other donors' samples. The chain recombines TRBV6-5 with TRBJ1-2; no reliable D call. The CDR3 sequence is CASSPRKEHYGYTF. CDR3 bases: TGTGCCAGCAGTCCCCGAAAGGAGCACTATGGCTACACCTTC.